This TCR beta chain derives from a study of OX40 agonist ivuxolimab in advanced cancers. Overall study context: Six ivuxolimab dose levels, 0.01 to 10 mg/kg, were given intravenously every 2 weeks.

The repertoire was sequenced with immunoSEQ multiplex PCR; TCRdb's copy has only in-frame clones and lacks some. The sample yields tens of thousands of clones, 84% seen once. With V trimmed by 6 bases and J by 4 bases, 12 bases remained unmatched. The CDR3 has 16 residues. From germline, CDR1 is LNHDA and CDR2 SQIVND (reference sequence). This chain uses TRBV19 with TRBJ2-1; 7 nucleotides match TRBD2. This sequence originates from an adult with an advanced solid tumor such as melanoma, head and neck, liver or kidney cancer. The material was CD4+ or CD8+ T cells sorted from blood, obtained in a trial of the OX40 agonist ivuxolimab. The CDR3: CASSPWGEGSYNEQFF. In nucleotides, the CDR3 is TGTGCCAGTAGCCCCTGGGGGGAGGGGAGTTACAATGAGCAGTTCTTC.